The 26 T cell receptor beta chains given below trace back to one sample, sequenced in a study of T cell responses to AZD1222 COVID-19 vaccine. Sequenced by immunoSEQ multiplex PCR; TCRdb stores in-frame clones only, minus some. This sample carries 150,000 to 200,000 clones, 85% to 95% of them seen once, and the ten largest clones take 3.5% to 4.5%. The sequencing here drew on peripheral blood, taken on day 0 of AZD1222 vaccination. Receptor source: an adult in good health.

The rearrangement uses TRBV7-8 and TRBJ1-2; 7 bases are shared with TRBD1. Germline V gene sequence: CDR1 SGHVS, CDR2 FQNEAQ. Unmatched junction bases numbered 3, after V lost 1 base and J lost 7 bases. The CDR3 sequence is 13 residues long. DNA for the CDR3: TGTGCCAGCAGCTTAGGACAGGGAGCTGGCTACACCTTC. Encoded protein: CASSLGQGAGYTF.

This sequence joins TRBV11-2 and TRBJ1-5, with 7 bases fitting TRBD1. This CDR3 has 14 amino acids. The ends lost 5 bases at V and 4 bases at J; junction bases unmatched: 5. Germline assignment: CDR1 SGHAT and CDR2 FQNNGV. The CDR3 is CASSPRTGNQPQHF. CDR3 DNA: TGTGCCAGCAGCCCCAGGACAGGTAATCAGCCCCAGCATTTT.

The table lists this clone with a count of one. The chain uses TRBV27 and TRBJ1-4, with unresolved D. The CDR3 runs 17 residues. V dropped 5 bases and J dropped 4 bases, with 20 bases sitting between them. Germline V gene data show CDR1 as MNHEY and CDR2 as SMNVEV (reference sequence). CDR3 sequence reads: CASSTGPINVLNEKLFF. The CDR3 nucleotides read TGTGCCAGCAGTACCGGGCCTATCAATGTTCTTAATGAAAAACTGTTTTTT.

The gene calls are TRBV18 and TRBJ1-6, with D maybe TRBD1 (6 bases). V was pared by 3 bases and J by 0 bases, with 12 bases between. The CDR3 consists of 17 residues. Germline CDR1 is KGHSH and CDR2 is LQKENI. For the CDR3, the DNA is TGTGCCAGCTCACCCCAGGGGTCAAGCTCCTATAATTCACCCCTCCACTTT. The encoded protein is CASSPQGSSSYNSPLHF.

The chain is built from TRBV2 and TRBJ2-1, with 7 bases identical to TRBD2. The CDR3 runs 16 residues. In germline, CDR1 is SNHLY, CDR2 FYNNEI. V lost 6 bases to trimming and J lost 1 base; unmatched junction nucleotides: 9. CDR3 sequence: CASSATAGRSYNEQFF. As DNA, the CDR3 is TGTGCCAGCAGCGCGACAGCGGGGAGGTCCTACAATGAGCAGTTCTTC.

CDR3 sequence reads: CASSLTTGTSASTQYF. CDR3 coding DNA: TGCGCCAGCAGCCTAACGACCGGGACTAGCGCTTCTACGCAGTATTTT. The V gene is TRBV5-1, the J gene TRBJ2-3, with TRBD2 matching over 10 bases. V shed 4 bases, J shed 8 bases, and the junction held 13 bases outside the gene matches. The CDR3 spans 16 residues. Per the germline V gene, CDR1 is SGHRS and CDR2 is YFSETQ.

The chain combines TRBV30 with TRBJ1-1; D unresolved. This CDR3 region has 13 residues. Trimming took 4 bases from V and 10 from J, leaving 19 bases between them. Germline V gene lookup returns CDR1 GTSNPN and CDR2 SVGIG (reference sequence). CDR3 loop: CAWMTLISVGAFF. CDR3 in DNA: TGTGCCTGGATGACCCTGATATCGGTGGGAGCTTTCTTT. The full variable domain, in which reference TRBV30 and TRBJ1-1 provide the parts outside the CDR3, is SQTIHQWPATLVQPVGSPLSLECTVEGTSNPNLYWYRQAAGRGLQLLFYSVGIGQISSEVPQNLSASRPQDRQFILSSKKLLLSDSGFYLCAWMTLISVGAFFGQGTRLTVV.

The chain carries TRBV6-5 and TRBJ2-2; D gene unclear. The CDR3 contains 15 residues. The germline V gene encodes CDR1 MNHEY and CDR2 SVGAGI. V was shortened by 2 bases and J by 2 bases, with 9 bases between the two germline ends. The CDR3 loop reads CASSYRTANTGELFF. CDR3 nucleotides: TGTGCCAGCAGTTACAGAACAGCTAACACCGGGGAGCTGTTTTTT.

This clone was detected only once. The CDR3 loop reads CASSLAPPGRSTGVGGYTF. As DNA, the CDR3 is TGTGCCAGCAGTTTAGCGCCGCCCGGCAGATCTACAGGGGTCGGAGGCTACACCTTC. J is TRBJ1-2 and V is TRBV28, with 7 bases identical to TRBD1. Trimming cost V 2 bases and J 8 bases; bases outside gene matches: 23. Germline CDR1 is MDHEN and CDR2 is SYDVKM. CDR3 length: 19 residues.

The CDR3 is CASTLHPSDTTEAFF. The CDR3 nucleotides read TGTGCCAGCACTTTACACCCTTCAGATACCACTGAAGCTTTCTTT. The gene calls are TRBV6-6 and TRBJ1-1; D uncertain. Germline V gene lookup returns CDR1 MNHNY and CDR2 SVGAGI (reference sequence). V was pared by 7 bases and J by 4 bases, with 19 bases between. The CDR3 has 15 amino acids.

The sample holds one count of this clone. The chain couples TRBV9 to TRBJ1-6, with D uncertain. V was pared by 3 bases and J by 6 bases, with 10 bases between. Germline CDR1 and CDR2: SGDLS and YYNGEE. This CDR3 has 14 amino acids. CDR3 sequence: CASSALGPNSPLHF. CDR3 coding DNA: TGTGCCAGCAGCGCCCTCGGACCTAATTCACCCCTCCACTTT.

This chain's CDR3 is CSVEGNYGYTF. The CDR3 DNA is TGCAGCGTCGAGGGAAACTATGGCTACACCTTC. The genes are TRBV29-1 and TRBJ1-2; D not certain. Trimming left V 6 bases short and J 2 bases short, with 7 bases between. This CDR3 spans 11 amino acids. The germline gives CDR1 SQVTM, CDR2 ANQGSEA. The whole variable domain, remainder taken from reference TRBV29-1 and TRBJ1-2, is SAVISQKPSRDICQRGTSLTIQCQVDSQVTMMFWYRQQPGQSLTLIATANQGSEATYESGFVIDKFPISRPNLTFSTLTVSNMSPEDSSIYLCSVEGNYGYTFGSGTRLTVV.

The V and J genes are TRBV6-5 and TRBJ1-6, with D possibly TRBD1 on 5 matching bases. CDR1 MNHEY and CDR2 SVGAGI come from the germline V gene. This CDR3 spans 15 amino acids. The germline V and J ends were trimmed by 7 bases and 5 bases, with 15 bases remaining between them. The CDR3 sequence: CASKKGQGDNSPLHF. The CDR3 DNA follows: TGTGCCAGCAAAAAGGGGCAGGGAGATAATTCACCCCTCCACTTT.

The chain uses TRBV27 and TRBJ2-6; 8 bases fit TRBD1. Looked up from germline, CDR1 is MNHEY and CDR2 is SMNVEV (reference sequence). V shed 11 bases and J 2 bases; nucleotides not matched to a gene: 8. The CDR3 spans 15 residues. The CDR3 sequence is CAAGQGNTGANVLTF. CDR3 nucleotide sequence: TGTGCCGCCGGACAGGGAAACACTGGGGCCAACGTCCTGACTTTC.

The chain carries TRBV11-2 and TRBJ2-7; D is possibly TRBD1 or TRBD2 (5 bases each). CDR1 is SGHAT and CDR2 is FQNNGV in the germline V gene. With 4 bases removed from V and 4 bases from J, the gap between germline ends came to 11 bases. CDR3 length: 13 residues. CDR3 loop: CASSYSAGYEQYF. CDR3 nucleotide sequence: TGTGCCAGCAGCTATAGCGCAGGGTACGAGCAGTACTTC. Combining the CDR3 with reference TRBV11-2 and TRBJ2-7 gives the whole variable domain EAGVAQSPRYKIIEKRQSVAFWCNPISGHATLYWYQQILGQGPKLLIQFQNNGVVDDSQLPKDRFSAERLKGVDSTLKIQPAKLEDSAVYLCASSYSAGYEQYFGPGTRLTVT.

The genes are TRBV3-1 (or the pseudogene TRBV3-2) and TRBJ1-2; TRBD1 aligns across 11 bases. The germline CDR1 and CDR2 sequences are LGHDT and YNNKEL (reference sequence). This CDR3 contains 14 residues. V dropped 5 bases and J dropped 7; count of bases not matched to a gene: 6. The CDR3 reads CASSTPGTGGGYTF. CDR3 DNA sequence: TGTGCCAGCAGCACCCCCGGGACAGGGGGTGGCTACACCTTC.

V gene TRBV11-1 combines with J gene TRBJ1-1; D uncertain. The CDR3 contains 14 residues. CDR1 and CDR2 (germline): SGHAT, FQDESV (reference sequence). V was pared by 5 bases and J by 0 bases, with 10 bases between. The CDR3 nucleotides read TGTGCCAGCAGCATCGATTATATGAACACTGAAGCTTTCTTT. Amino acid sequence: CASSIDYMNTEAFF.

This chain links TRBV3-1 (or the pseudogene TRBV3-2) with TRBJ1-1; D remains unclear. This CDR3 region has 14 residues. The V and J ends lost 5 bases and 5 bases respectively, with 15 bases between them. Germline lookup yields CDR1 LGHDT and CDR2 YNNKEL (reference sequence). CDR3 in DNA: TGTGCCAGCAGCGTCGGGGTGCGAATGACTGAAGCTTTCTTT. Protein product: CASSVGVRMTEAFF.

The chain combines TRBV3-1 (or the pseudogene TRBV3-2) with TRBJ2-7, with 8 bases matching TRBD2. This CDR3 has 16 residues. Losses at the gene ends were 3 bases for V and 0 bases for J; bases not matched to a gene: 7. Germline V gives CDR1 LGHDT, CDR2 YNNKEL (reference sequence). The CDR3 reads CASSHYTSGTSYEQYF. CDR3 sequence (DNA): TGTGCCAGCAGCCATTACACTAGCGGAACCTCCTACGAGCAGTACTTC.

This clone came up once. The chain combines TRBV4-1 with TRBJ2-7; 9 bases are a match to TRBD2. This CDR3 is built from 16 residues. J gave up 1 base and V 3 bases, and 7 bases lay outside the gene matches. Per the germline V gene, CDR1 is MGHRA and CDR2 is YSYEKL. CDR3 bases: TGCGCCAGCAGCCACGCTAGCGGGGTTAATTCCTACGAGCAGTACTTC. This codes for CASSHASGVNSYEQYF.

This clone came up once. This chain links TRBV11-2 with TRBJ1-2; weak D call: TRBD1 (5 bases). CDR1 SGHAT and CDR2 FQNNGV come from the germline V gene. This CDR3 region has 12 residues. With 5 bases removed from V and 7 bases from J, the gap between germline ends came to 11 bases. The CDR3 sequence: CASSLVGGGYTF. The CDR3 DNA is TGTGCCAGCAGCCTAGTGGGGGGTGGCTACACCTTC.

The genes are TRBV10-1 and TRBJ2-1, with 10 bases aligning to TRBD1. The CDR3 totals 16 residues. Germline CDR1 reads WNHNN; CDR2 reads SYGVQD (reference sequence). V lost 7 bases to trimming and J lost 0 bases; unmatched junction nucleotides: 6. CDR3 residues: CASNDRTGGSYNEQFF. The CDR3 nucleotides are TGCGCCAGCAACGATCGGACAGGGGGCTCCTACAATGAGCAGTTCTTC.

The chain couples TRBV5-4 to TRBJ2-3; 9 positions match TRBD2. The CDR3 sequence is 15 residues long. Germline-derived CDR1 and CDR2 are SGHNT and YYREEE (reference sequence). V lost 0 bases and J lost 10; bases outside the gene matches: 9. The CDR3 bases are TGTGCCAGCAGCTTGGAGTCGCGGGGGGGCATACCGCAGTATTTT. Amino acid sequence: CASSLESRGGIPQYF.

This chain uses TRBV18 with TRBJ1-2, with D maybe TRBD1 (5 bases). Germline V gene lookup returns CDR1 KGHSH and CDR2 LQKENI. Trimming shortened V by 3 bases and J by 0 bases, and 14 bases separated the two germline ends. The CDR3 spans 16 residues. CDR3 region: CASSPEQAFTNYGYTF. The CDR3 DNA is TGTGCCAGCTCACCCGAACAGGCCTTTACTAACTATGGCTACACCTTC.

This clone showed up just once. The chain is built from TRBV7-9 and TRBJ1-2; D is unclear. CDR3 length equals 13 residues. Germline V gene data show CDR1 as SEHNR and CDR2 as FQNEAQ (reference sequence). The V gene lost 6 bases and the J gene lost 0 bases, with 8 bases spanning the gap. Written as DNA, the CDR3 is TGTGCCAGCAGGGGCACAGCTAACTATGGCTACACCTTC. It translates to CASRGTANYGYTF.

V and J are TRBV7-6 and TRBJ2-7; no clear D gene. The CDR3 length is 13 residues. The V end was cut by 3 bases, the J end by 7 bases, with 13 bases between. Germline CDR1 reads SGHVS; CDR2 reads FNYEAQ. The CDR3 sequence is CASSFGQAFEQYF. The CDR3 nucleotides are TGTGCCAGCAGCTTTGGGCAGGCCTTTGAGCAGTACTTC.